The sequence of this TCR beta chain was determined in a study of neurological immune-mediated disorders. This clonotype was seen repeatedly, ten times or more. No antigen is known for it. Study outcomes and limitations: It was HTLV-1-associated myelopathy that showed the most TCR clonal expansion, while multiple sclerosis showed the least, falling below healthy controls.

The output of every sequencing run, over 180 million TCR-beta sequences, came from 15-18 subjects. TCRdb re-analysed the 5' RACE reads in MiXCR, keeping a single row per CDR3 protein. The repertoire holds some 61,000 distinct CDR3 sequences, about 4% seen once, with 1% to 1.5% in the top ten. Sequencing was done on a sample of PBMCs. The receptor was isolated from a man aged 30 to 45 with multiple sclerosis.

As DNA, the CDR3 is TGTGCCACCCAGAGGACGGAATACACCGGGGAGCTGTTTTTT. Protein: CATQRTEYTGELFF. The chain employs TRBV6-5 and TRBJ2-2, with D unresolved. The CDR3 spans 14 residues. Trimming pared 10 bases from V and 3 bases from J, leaving 15 bases between. Germline loops: CDR1 MNHEY, CDR2 SVGAGI.